The clone carrying this T cell receptor (beta chain) was seen a few times. Sample-barcoded 5' priming and a J-beta primer mix drove a second PCR of roughly 6 to 12 cycles. The yield of each sample was at least 3 million CDR3-containing paired-end reads. TCRdb processed the 5' RACE reads anew with MiXCR; each CDR3 protein has one entry. The table shows some 1.7 million distinct CDR3 sequences, with roughly 28% occurring only once. CDR3 length: 14 amino acids. V gave up 4 bases and J gave up 12 bases, with 17 bases separating them. Germline CDR1 is SGHRS and CDR2 is YFSETQ. Staff drew around 10 milliliters of peripheral blood from each donor. The data originate from a study of blood T cells in healthy people across ages. As for the study in general: Template switching captured about one barcoded beta molecule per two T cells.

The chain is built from TRBV5-1 and TRBJ2-6; D unresolved. The receptor was isolated from a woman aged 25 to 45 in good health. The sample consisted of blood. DNA for the CDR3: TGCGCCAGCAGCCCGATGGGCCTTTTCGGCGTCCTGACTTTC. As protein: CASSPMGLFGVLTF.